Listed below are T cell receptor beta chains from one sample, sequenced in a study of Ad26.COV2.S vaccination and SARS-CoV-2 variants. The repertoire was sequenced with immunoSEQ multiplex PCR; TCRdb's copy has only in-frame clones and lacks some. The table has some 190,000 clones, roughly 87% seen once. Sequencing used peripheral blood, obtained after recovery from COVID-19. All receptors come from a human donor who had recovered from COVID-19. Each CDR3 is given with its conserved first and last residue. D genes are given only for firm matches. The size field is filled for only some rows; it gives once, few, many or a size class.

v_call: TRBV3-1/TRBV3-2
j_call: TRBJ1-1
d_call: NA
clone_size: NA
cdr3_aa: CASQRTANTEAFF
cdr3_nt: TGTGCCAGCCAAAGGACGGCCAACACTGAAGCTTTCTTT

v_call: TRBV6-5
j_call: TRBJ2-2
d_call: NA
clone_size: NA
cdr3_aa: CASSYSKLTGELFF
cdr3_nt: TGTGCCAGCAGTTACTCGAAACTCACCGGGGAGCTGTTTTTT

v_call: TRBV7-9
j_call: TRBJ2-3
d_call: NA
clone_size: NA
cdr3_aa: CASSLDPGDPDTQYF
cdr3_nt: TGTGCCAGCAGCTTAGATCCAGGGGACCCAGATACGCAGTATTTT

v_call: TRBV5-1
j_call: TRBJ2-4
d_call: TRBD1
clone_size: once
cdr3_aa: CASSFEGATKNIQYF
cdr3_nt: TGCGCCAGCAGCTTCGAGGGGGCGACCAAAAACATTCAGTACTTC

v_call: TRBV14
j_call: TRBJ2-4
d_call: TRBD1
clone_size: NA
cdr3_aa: CASSQGGTGGANRAKNIQYF
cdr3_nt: TGTGCCAGCAGCCAAGGCGGGACAGGGGGCGCGAACCGGGCCAAAAACATTCAGTACTTC

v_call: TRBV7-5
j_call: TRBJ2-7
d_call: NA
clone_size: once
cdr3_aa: CARRRDRSYEQYF
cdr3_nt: TGTGCCAGAAGGAGGGACAGATCCTACGAGCAGTACTTC

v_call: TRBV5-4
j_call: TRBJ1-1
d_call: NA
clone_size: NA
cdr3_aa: CASSLGGTNTEAFF
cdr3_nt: TGTGCCAGCAGCTTGGGGGGGACGAACACTGAAGCTTTCTTT

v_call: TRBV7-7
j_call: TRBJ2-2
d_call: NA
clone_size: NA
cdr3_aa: CASQIGGLNTGELFF
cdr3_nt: TGTGCCAGTCAGATTGGCGGACTGAACACCGGGGAGCTGTTTTTT

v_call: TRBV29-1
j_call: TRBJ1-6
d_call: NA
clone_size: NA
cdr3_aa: CSVGSGGNSPLHF
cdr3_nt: TGCAGCGTTGGATCCGGGGGTAATTCACCCCTCCACTTT

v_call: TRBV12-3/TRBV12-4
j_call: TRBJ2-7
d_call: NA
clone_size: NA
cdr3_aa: CASSATYEQYF
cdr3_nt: TGTGCCAGCAGTGCCACCTACGAGCAGTACTTC

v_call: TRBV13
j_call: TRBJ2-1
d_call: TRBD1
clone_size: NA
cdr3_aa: CASSPRPRTGANEQFF
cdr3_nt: TGTGCCAGCAGCCCCCGGCCCCGGACAGGAGCCAATGAGCAGTTCTTC

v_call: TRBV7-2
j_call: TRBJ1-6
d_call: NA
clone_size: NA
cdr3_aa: CASSLYNSPLHF
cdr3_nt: TGTGCCAGCAGCCTTTATAATTCACCCCTCCACTTT

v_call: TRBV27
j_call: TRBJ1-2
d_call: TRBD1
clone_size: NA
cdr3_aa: CASSLRTGMYGYTF
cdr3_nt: TGTGCCAGCAGTCTTCGGACAGGGATGTATGGCTACACCTTC

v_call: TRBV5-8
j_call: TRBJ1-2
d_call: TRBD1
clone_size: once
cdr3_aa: CASSPRGTGGNYGYTF
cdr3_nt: TGTGCCAGCAGCCCTAGGGGGACAGGGGGTAACTATGGCTACACCTTC

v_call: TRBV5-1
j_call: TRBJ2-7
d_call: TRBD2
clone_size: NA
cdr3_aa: CASSPTTSGSVYEQYF
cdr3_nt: TGCGCCAGCAGCCCAACGACTAGCGGGAGCGTCTACGAGCAGTACTTC

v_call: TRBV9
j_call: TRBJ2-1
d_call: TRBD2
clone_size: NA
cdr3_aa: CASSVAGGSYNEQFF
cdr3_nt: TGTGCCAGCAGCGTAGCGGGAGGATCTTACAATGAGCAGTTCTTC

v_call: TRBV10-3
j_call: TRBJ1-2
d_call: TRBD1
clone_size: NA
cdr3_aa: CAIRTGVEGNYGYTF
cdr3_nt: TGTGCCATCCGGACAGGGGTAGAGGGTAACTATGGCTACACCTTC

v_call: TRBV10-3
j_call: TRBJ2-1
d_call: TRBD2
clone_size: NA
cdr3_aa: CAISESASGKGEQFF
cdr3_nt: TGTGCCATCAGTGAGTCTGCTAGCGGGAAGGGTGAGCAGTTCTTC

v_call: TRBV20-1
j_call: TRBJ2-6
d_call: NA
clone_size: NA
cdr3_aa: CSASPRSGANVLTF
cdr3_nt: TGCAGTGCTAGTCCCCGCTCTGGGGCCAACGTCCTGACTTTC

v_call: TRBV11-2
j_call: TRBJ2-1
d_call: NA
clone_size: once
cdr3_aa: CASSPGPRLNEQFF
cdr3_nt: TGTGCCAGCAGCCCAGGGCCCCGTCTTAATGAGCAGTTCTTC

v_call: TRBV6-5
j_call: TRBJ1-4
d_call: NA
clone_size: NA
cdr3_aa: CASSPLGGSNEKLFF
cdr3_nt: TGTGCCAGCAGCCCCCTAGGGGGATCTAATGAAAAACTGTTTTTT

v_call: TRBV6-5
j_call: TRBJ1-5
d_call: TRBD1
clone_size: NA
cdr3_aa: CASSLQGEYQPQHF
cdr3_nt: TGTGCCAGCAGTTTACAGGGGGAGTACCAGCCCCAGCATTTT

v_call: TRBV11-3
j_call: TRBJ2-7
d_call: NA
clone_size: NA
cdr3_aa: CASSLGFPADEQYF
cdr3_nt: TGTGCCAGCAGCTTAGGGTTTCCGGCAGACGAGCAGTACTTC

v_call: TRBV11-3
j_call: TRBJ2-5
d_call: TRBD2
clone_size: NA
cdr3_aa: CASSFGGERETQYF
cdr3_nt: TGTGCCAGCAGCTTCGGGGGGGAAAGAGAGACCCAGTACTTC

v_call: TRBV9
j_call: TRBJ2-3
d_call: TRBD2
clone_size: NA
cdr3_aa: CASSVEGLAGGTDTQYF
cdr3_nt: TGTGCCAGCAGCGTAGAGGGACTAGCGGGAGGGACAGATACGCAGTATTTT

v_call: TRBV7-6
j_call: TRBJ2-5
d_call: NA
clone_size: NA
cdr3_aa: CASSGQETQYF
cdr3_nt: TGTGCCAGCAGCGGTCAAGAGACCCAGTACTTC

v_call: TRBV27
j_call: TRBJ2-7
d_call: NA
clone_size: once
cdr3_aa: CASTPPRGSSAFSYEQYF
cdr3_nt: TGTGCCAGCACCCCCCCAAGAGGGTCCTCCGCTTTCTCCTACGAGCAGTACTTC

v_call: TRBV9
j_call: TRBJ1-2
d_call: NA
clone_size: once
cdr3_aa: CASSVASGVDGYTF
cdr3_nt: TGTGCCAGCAGCGTAGCTTCAGGGGTGGATGGCTACACCTTC

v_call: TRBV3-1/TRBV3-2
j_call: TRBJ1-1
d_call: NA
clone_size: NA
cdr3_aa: CASSFRGRGEVAFF
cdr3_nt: TGTGCCAGCAGCTTTCGAGGGAGGGGGGAAGTGGCTTTCTTT